This entry concerns a single T cell receptor (beta chain). The sample belongs to a study of monozygotic twins with inflammatory bowel disease. For each CDR3 protein, TCRdb gives one entry from its re-call of the 5' RACE reads, without DNA. Reported are 350,000 to 400,000 distinct CDR3 sequences; the ten largest clones contain roughly 2.6%. The CDR3 loop spans 15 amino acids. CDR1 is MNHEY and CDR2 is SVGEGT in the germline V gene. This clonotype was sampled from a human donor with ulcerative colitis or Crohn's disease, or a healthy co-twin of an affected twin (not recorded which). The sample was blood. The chain uses TRBV6-2 or TRBV6-3 and TRBJ1-5; TCRdb's D call, TRBD1, is unchecked because there is no DNA. CDR3 region: CASSSLDRLDQPQHF.